The 7 T cell receptor beta chains presented below share a single source sample, sequenced in a study of T-cell reconstitution after alpha-beta-depleted transplantation in children. Preparation of the TCRbeta library was carried out with unique molecular identifiers. A single record per CDR3 protein comes from TCRdb applying MiXCR to the PCR reads. Found here are approximately 420,000 distinct CDR3 sequences, approximately 10% of them singletons; the top ten hold 4.5% to 6%. The sequenced sample was PBMCs from the stem cell graft donor, obtained from the stem cell graft. The receptors were sampled from a human donor who donated a stem cell graft to a child with acute myeloid leukemia.

This chain links TRBV21-1 with TRBJ1-3; TRBD1 reflects the table's D call only, with no check against the DNA. TRBV21-1 is flagged as a pseudogene. This CDR3 has 19 residues. The CDR3 region has the DNA TGTGCCAGCAGCTTCAGTACGAGCAAACAGGGGGCGCTTGGAAACACCATATATTTT. Its translation: CASSFSTSKQGALGNTIYF.

This clonotype was recorded a few times. The J gene is TRBJ2-3, the V gene TRBV5-1, with D perhaps TRBD1 (5 bases). Germline CDR1 SGHRS, CDR2 YFSETQ. There are 14 residues in the CDR3. V lost 1 base and J 2 bases, leaving 8 bases between the germline ends. In nucleotides, the CDR3 is TGCGCCAGCAGCTTGAGGGGTCACACAGATACGCAGTATTTT. Encoded protein: CASSLRGHTDTQYF.

This rearrangement joins TRBV27 to TRBJ1-5; TRBD1 is a possible D gene (5 bases). This CDR3 is 14 amino acids long. The ends were cut back, 5 bases at V and 8 bases at J, with 16 bases in the middle. Germline V gene lookup returns CDR1 MNHEY and CDR2 SMNVEV (reference sequence). The CDR3 bases are TGTGCCAGCAGTATCGGGACGGGGGGAGAGCCCCAGCATTTT. Translated, it gives CASSIGTGGEPQHF.

The sample holds many counts of this clonotype. The rearrangement links TRBV27 to TRBJ2-1, with 7 bases fitting TRBD2. The CDR3 spans 13 residues. Trimming at V came to 6 bases and at J to 9 bases, leaving 8 bases not matched to a gene. The germline gives CDR1 MNHEY, CDR2 SMNVEV (reference sequence). The CDR3 spells CASSLTSFGEQFF. CDR3 bases: TGTGCCAGCAGCTTGACTAGCTTCGGTGAGCAGTTCTTC.

The gene calls are TRBV18 and TRBJ1-1; no definite D call. The CDR3 consists of 17 residues. Trimming took off 2 bases at V and 0 bases at J, with 16 bases between the two ends. The germline V gene has CDR1 KGHSH and CDR2 LQKENI. CDR3 amino acids: CASSPSGPAPMNTEAFF. The CDR3 DNA is TGTGCCAGCTCACCAAGTGGACCGGCCCCCATGAACACTGAAGCTTTCTTT.

The chain has TRBV7-6 and TRBJ2-1; no clear D gene. With 5 bases removed from V and 0 bases from J, the gap between germline ends came to 11 bases. This CDR3 is built from 15 residues. From germline, CDR1 is SGHVS and CDR2 FNYEAQ. CDR3 sequence: CASSEKTGSYNEQFF. The CDR3 DNA sequence: TGTGCCAGCAGCGAAAAGACTGGCTCCTACAATGAGCAGTTCTTC.

This clonotype occurred many times. This chain connects TRBV12-3 or TRBV12-4 to TRBJ2-2, with a possible D match to TRBD2 (5 bases). This CDR3 contains 15 residues. Trimming took 6 bases from V and 0 from J, leaving 11 bases between them. CDR3 protein: CASRQAAANTGELFF. The DNA for the CDR3 is TGTGCCAGCAGGCAAGCGGCCGCGAACACCGGGGAGCTGTTTTTT.